The 23 T cell receptor beta chains below all came from one sample that was sequenced in a study of T cell clonality in common variable immunodeficiency. Clones were read by immunoSEQ multiplex PCR, and TCRdb kept only the in-frame ones, dropping some. This sample has tens of thousands of clones, each found more than once. Sequenced sample: peripheral blood mononuclear cells. The receptors come from a person aged 18 to 70 in good health.

This clone has ten or more counts. The read stops 3 residues short of the end of the CDR3; the missing end is completed from the germline J gene. The J gene is TRBJ1-1, the V gene TRBV30; D is uncertain. CDR3 length: 13 residues. CDR1 and CDR2 from the germline V gene are GTSNPN and SVGIG (reference sequence). Trimming cost V 0 bases and J 0 bases, with 5 bases left between them. The DNA read from the CDR3 is TGTGCCTGGAGTGTACTCTTGAACACTGAA. Amino acids: CAWSVLLNTE. The whole CDR3 is CAWSVLLNTEAFF.

In this sample, this clone turned up many times. Sequencing ends 3 residues short of the CDR3 end; the germline J gene provides the rest. The V and J genes are TRBV6-1 and TRBJ1-5; the D gene is possibly TRBD1 (6 bases). Germline V gene data show CDR1 as MNHNS and CDR2 as SASEGT. CDR3 length: 14 residues. The ends were cut back, 4 bases at V and 2 bases at J, with 9 bases in the middle. The CDR3 bases that were read are TGTGCCAGCAGTGGTAACAGGGGCAATCAGCCC. It encodes CASSGNRGNQP. The CDR3 as a whole reads CASSGNRGNQPQHF.

The sample holds many counts of this clone. The read terminates 3 residues ahead of where the CDR3 ends, so the germline J gene completes it. The chain carries TRBV18 and TRBJ2-3, with D tentatively TRBD2 (6 bases). The germline V gene encodes CDR1 KGHSH and CDR2 LQKENI. This CDR3 contains 15 residues. The germline V and J ends were trimmed by 0 bases and 1 base, with 8 bases remaining between them. CDR3 in amino acids: CASSPPSGGTDTQYF. Partial CDR3 DNA: TGTGCCAGCTCACCACCTAGCGGAGGCACAGATACG.

In its sample, this clone was seen many times. The CDR3 is cut off 3 residues early in the read; its end comes from the germline J gene. This rearrangement joins TRBV23-1 to TRBJ1-5, with a tentative D call TRBD1 (5 bases). TRBV23-1 is treated as an ORF (open reading frame) with a function not yet certain. This CDR3 comprises 18 residues. V lost 10 bases and J lost 0, with 25 bases in between. This CDR3 is CATPSWGEDRYSNQPQHF. The CDR3 bases that were read are TGCGCCACCCCATCTTGGGGGGAGGACCGCTATAGCAATCAGCCC.

This clone has at least ten counts. With the read ending 3 residues before the CDR3 end, the germline J gene is used to fill in that end. The chain is built from TRBV12-3 or TRBV12-4 and TRBJ2-7, with TRBD1 matching over 7 bases. Trimming at V came to 5 bases and at J to 0 bases, leaving 7 bases not matched to a gene. This CDR3 has 15 residues. The CDR3 loop is CASSGDRGVSYEQYF. CDR3 DNA (partial): TGTGCCAGCAGTGGGGACAGAGGGGTCTCCTACGAG.

At least ten counts were recorded for this clone. The CDR3 is cut off 3 residues early in the read; its end comes from the germline J gene. The chain recombines TRBV7-9 with TRBJ1-6; TRBD1 is a possible D gene (6 bases). The CDR3 has 15 amino acids. In germline, CDR1 is SEHNR, CDR2 FQNEAQ (reference sequence). V gave up 5 bases and J gave up 3 bases, with 11 bases separating them. CDR3 DNA, as far as it was read: TGTGCCAGCAGCGGAACAGGGAACTATAATTCACCC. Encoded protein: CASSGTGNYNSP. The full-length CDR3 reads as CASSGTGNYNSPLHF.

There are many counts of this clone. The read terminates 3 residues before the CDR3 end, so the remaining end is supplied by the germline J gene. This chain joins TRBV7-8 and TRBJ1-6, with a tentative D call TRBD1 (5 bases). V gave up 5 bases and J gave up 0 bases, with 14 bases separating them. This CDR3 is built from 17 residues. Germline CDR1 reads SGHVS; CDR2 reads FQNEAQ. The sequenced CDR3 bases are TGTGCCAGCAGCCCCCTGGGGGGTAGCTCCTATAATTCACCC. The encoded protein is CASSPLGGSSYNSP. The entire CDR3 sequence reads CASSPLGGSSYNSPLHF.

This clone occurred many times. The read halts 3 residues ahead of the CDR3 end, with the missing end drawn from the germline J gene. This sequence joins TRBV30 and TRBJ2-7; TRBD2 agrees at 9 bases. The CDR3 is 14 amino acids. Germline CDR1 reads GTSNPN; CDR2 reads SVGIG (reference sequence). Trimming took 2 bases from V and 5 from J; bases not matched to a gene: 7. The CDR3 loop reads CAWSIIAGADEQYF. The sequenced CDR3 bases are TGTGCCTGGAGTATAATAGCGGGAGCCGACGAG.

In its sample, this clone was seen many times. The read is 3 residues too short to cover the CDR3 end, so that end is filled in from the germline J gene. The chain has TRBV2 and TRBJ2-1; a possible D gene is TRBD2 (7 bases). The CDR3 runs to 15 residues. V shed 8 bases and J shed 0 bases, with 14 bases lying between them. Germline lookup yields CDR1 SNHLY and CDR2 FYNNEI. The CDR3 protein is CASPAGASSYNEQFF. CDR3 DNA, as far as it was read: TGTGCCAGCCCGGCGGGGGCCAGCTCCTACAATGAG. Variable domain in full (rest from reference TRBV2 and TRBJ2-1): EPEVTQTPSHQVTQMGQEVILRCVPISNHLYFYWYRQILGQKVEFLVSFYNNEISEKSEIFDDQFSVERPDGSNFTLKIRSTKLEDSAMYFCASPAGASSYNEQFFGPGTRLTVL.

This clone showed up many times. CDR3 DNA (partial): TGTGCCAGCAGCTTGGGCAGCGGAAGCACAGATACG. Translated, it gives CASSLGSGSTDT. The entire CDR3 protein is CASSLGSGSTDTQYF. The chain is built from TRBV5-6 and TRBJ2-3; D may be TRBD2 (5 bases). The read ends 3 residues early relative to the CDR3; the germline J gene fills the gap. Trimming left V 0 bases short and J 0 bases short, with 8 bases between. CDR3 length: 15 amino acids. Germline values: CDR1 SGHDT, CDR2 YYEEEE. Combining the CDR3 with reference TRBV5-6 and TRBJ2-3 gives the whole variable domain DAGVTQSPTHLIKTRGQQVTLRCSPKSGHDTVSWYQQALGQGPQFIFQYYEEEERQRGNFPDRFSGHQFPNYSSELNVNALLLGDSALYLCASSLGSGSTDTQYFGPGTRLTVL.

The table lists this clone with a few counts. The read terminates 3 residues ahead of where the CDR3 ends, so the germline J gene completes it. This rearrangement joins TRBV5-6 to TRBJ2-5, with TRBD1 as a possible D gene (5 bases). This CDR3 region has 15 residues. V was pared by 4 bases and J by 1 base, with 14 bases between. The germline V gene has CDR1 SGHDT and CDR2 YYEEEE. The chain's CDR3 is CASSVYGRGQETQYF. The sequenced CDR3 bases are TGTGCCAGCAGCGTGTACGGTAGGGGCCAAGAGACC.

The sample holds many counts of this clone. The missing CDR3 end, 3 residues past where the read stops, is filled in from the germline J gene. The chain carries TRBV29-1 and TRBJ2-7; D tentatively fits TRBD1 or TRBD2 (5 bases each). CDR3 length: 14 amino acids. With 0 bases removed from V and 2 bases from J, the gap between germline ends came to 11 bases. Germline CDR1 reads SQVTM; CDR2 reads ANQGSEA. The CDR3 bases that were read are TGCAGCGTTGAAGATCGAGGGGAAACCTACGAG. This codes for CSVEDRGETYE. The whole CDR3 protein is CSVEDRGETYEQYF.

This clone appeared many times. The read finishes 3 residues shy of the CDR3 end, and the germline J gene is used to complete it. The rearrangement links TRBV5-1 to TRBJ2-3; 8 bases fit TRBD1. The CDR3 is 14 residues long. The junction had 5 bases not matched to a gene; V was cut back by 4 bases and J by 4 bases. Germline V gene sequence: CDR1 SGHRS, CDR2 YFSETQ. The CDR3: CASSPQGVSDTQYF. CDR3 bases read: TGCGCCAGCAGCCCACAGGGGGTATCAGATACG.

Many counts were recorded for this clone. The read finishes 3 residues shy of the CDR3 end, and the germline J gene is used to complete it. The chain combines TRBV20-1 with TRBJ2-1; TRBD2 agrees at 13 bases. Looked up from germline, CDR1 is DFQATT and CDR2 is SNEGSKA (reference sequence). The CDR3 runs 14 residues. J lost 9 bases, V lost 5 bases, and 7 bases had no gene match. The covered CDR3 bases are TGCAGTGCTTCCGGGACTAGCGGGATAGGTGAG. Protein product: CSASGTSGIGE. The whole CDR3 region reads CSASGTSGIGEQFF.

In this sample, this clone turned up many times. The CDR3 is cut off 3 residues early in the read; its end comes from the germline J gene. This chain connects TRBV2 to TRBJ1-6; D is ambiguous. The germline CDR1 and CDR2 sequences are SNHLY and FYNNEI. Trimming removed 2 bases at V and 5 bases at J, with 13 bases between. This CDR3 spans 16 amino acids. Partial CDR3 DNA: TGTGCCAGCAGTGAACTAAGTTCCGGGGATAATTCACCC. Its translation: CASSELSSGDNSP. The CDR3 in full is CASSELSSGDNSPLHF.

This clone was seen only a few times. The DNA ends 3 residues before the CDR3 does, and the rest of the CDR3 is filled in from the germline J gene. The chain has TRBV18 and TRBJ1-1; possibly TRBD1 for D (6 bases). The germline V and J ends were trimmed by 5 bases and 7 bases, with 11 bases remaining between them. Germline CDR1 KGHSH, CDR2 LQKENI. The CDR3 loop spans 12 amino acids. The CDR3: CASSSTGSEAFF. Partial CDR3 DNA: TGTGCCAGCTCATCGACAGGCAGTGAA.

This clone came up many times. Read coverage stops 3 residues before the CDR3 terminus; the germline J gene supplies the remainder. The V and J genes are TRBV20-1 and TRBJ2-3, with D maybe TRBD1 (6 bases). This CDR3 contains 15 residues. The germline V gene has CDR1 DFQATT and CDR2 SNEGSKA (reference sequence). The sequenced CDR3 bases are TGCGGGGTCGGCGGCCTGCGGCAGGGGACAGATACG. Encoded protein: CGVGGLRQGTDT. The whole CDR3 sequence is CGVGGLRQGTDTQYF.

As concerns this clone: The sequenced fragment ends 3 residues before the CDR3 boundary, so the rest is inferred from the germline J gene. V is TRBV18 and J is TRBJ2-4; TRBD1 agrees at 8 bases. The length of the CDR3 is 13 residues. The germline gives CDR1 KGHSH, CDR2 LQKENI. CDR3 sequence reads: CASSKDRERGQYF. The sequenced part of the CDR3 DNA is TGTGCCAGCTCAAAGGACAGGGAGCGTGGT.

This clone was counted at least ten times. The sequenced fragment ends 3 residues before the CDR3 boundary, so the rest is inferred from the germline J gene. The gene calls are TRBV30 and TRBJ2-1, with 9 nucleotides matching TRBD2. CDR1 and CDR2 from the germline V gene are GTSNPN and SVGIG (reference sequence). The CDR3 contains 14 residues. The ends lost 3 bases at V and 4 bases at J; junction bases unmatched: 4. The CDR3 region is CAWRSTSGYNEQFF. The DNA read from the CDR3 is TGTGCCTGGAGATCGACTAGCGGTTACAATGAG.

This clone was recorded at least ten times. CDR3 protein: CASSFRGGNYGYTF. The sequenced part of the CDR3 DNA is TGTGCCAGCAGCTTCAGGGGTGGGAACTATGGC. This chain uses TRBV5-4 with TRBJ1-2, with D tentatively TRBD1 (6 bases). The sequenced fragment ends 3 residues before the CDR3 boundary, so the rest is inferred from the germline J gene. V lost 2 bases and J 2 bases, leaving 10 bases between the germline ends. This CDR3 comprises 14 residues. Germline V gene sequence: CDR1 SGHNT, CDR2 YYREEE (reference sequence).

A remark on this clone: The junction and the germline gene differ at one end; a read error may be behind it. The read ends 3 residues shy of where the CDR3 ends; the end is completed using the germline J gene. The chain uses TRBV7-9 and TRBJ2-3; 8 nucleotides match TRBD2. There are 15 residues in the CDR3. Germline loops: CDR1 SEHNR, CDR2 FQNEAQ (reference sequence). The sequenced part of the CDR3 DNA is TGTTCCAGCAGCTTGACTAGCGAGTCCACAGATACG. Translated: CSSSLTSESTDT. The full CDR3 is CSSSLTSESTDTQYF.

A few counts support this clone. The CDR3 goes on 3 residues after the read ends, and that part is filled in from the germline J gene. The V and J genes are TRBV7-9 and TRBJ2-3; 9 bases are a match to TRBD1. The V gene's germline CDR1 is SEHNR and CDR2 FQNEAQ (reference sequence). The CDR3 is made up of 15 amino acids. This CDR3 reads CASSPGQGTGETQYF. Incomplete CDR3 DNA: TGTGCCAGCAGCCCGGGACAGGGAACGGGAGAGACG.

This clone was observed at least ten times. The read stops 3 residues short of the end of the CDR3; the missing end is completed from the germline J gene. V gene TRBV28 combines with J gene TRBJ2-6, with a possible D match to TRBD1 (6 bases). The germline V gene encodes CDR1 MDHEN and CDR2 SYDVKM. The CDR3 totals 17 residues. Trimming removed 5 bases from V and 0 bases from J, with 14 bases in between. CDR3 in amino acids: CASSLDRRGSGANVLTF. The CDR3 DNA, read in part, is TGTGCCAGCAGTCTCGATCGCAGGGGCTCTGGGGCCAACGTC.